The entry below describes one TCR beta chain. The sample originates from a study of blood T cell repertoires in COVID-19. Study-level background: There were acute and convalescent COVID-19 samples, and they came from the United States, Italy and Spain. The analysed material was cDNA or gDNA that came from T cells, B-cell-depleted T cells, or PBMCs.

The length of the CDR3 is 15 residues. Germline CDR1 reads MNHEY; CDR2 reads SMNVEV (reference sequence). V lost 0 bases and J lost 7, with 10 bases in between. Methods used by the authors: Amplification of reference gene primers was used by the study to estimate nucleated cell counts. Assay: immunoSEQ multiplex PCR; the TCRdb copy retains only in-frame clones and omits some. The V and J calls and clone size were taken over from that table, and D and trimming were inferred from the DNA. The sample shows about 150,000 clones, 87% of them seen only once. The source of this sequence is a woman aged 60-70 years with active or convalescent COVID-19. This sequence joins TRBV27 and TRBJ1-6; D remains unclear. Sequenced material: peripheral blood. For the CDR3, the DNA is TGTGCCAGCAGTTTATCGACACGGTTAAATTCACCCCTCCACTTT. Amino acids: CASSLSTRLNSPLHF.